A single sample gave rise to the 26 T cell receptor beta chains below, sequenced in a study of blood T cell repertoires in COVID-19. Measured with immunoSEQ multiplex PCR; TCRdb has only the in-frame clones, and not every one. Of 180,000 or so clones listed, approximately 88% are singletons. Sequencing used peripheral blood. The receptors were sampled from a woman aged 45-65 years with acute or convalescent COVID-19.

This clone was detected a few times. The V call is TRBV5-1, the J call TRBJ1-6; 10 nucleotides match TRBD1. The CDR3 consists of 16 residues. V dropped 3 bases and J dropped 7; count of bases not matched to a gene: 7. The germline V gene has CDR1 SGHRS and CDR2 YFSETQ. Here the CDR3 reads CASSWVPGQGNSPLHF. In DNA form, the CDR3 reads TGCGCCAGCAGCTGGGTCCCGGGACAGGGGAATTCACCCCTCCACTTT.

The V and J genes are TRBV19 and TRBJ1-2, with 7 positions matching TRBD1. Germline V gene sequence: CDR1 LNHDA, CDR2 SQIVND (reference sequence). The length of the CDR3 is 15 residues. V dropped 8 bases and J dropped 4; count of bases not matched to a gene: 13. The CDR3 protein is CASEGQLSPSYGYTF. The CDR3 DNA follows: TGTGCCAGTGAGGGACAGCTCTCTCCCTCCTATGGCTACACCTTC. Combining the CDR3 with reference TRBV19 and TRBJ1-2 gives the whole variable domain DGGITQSPKYLFRKEGQNVTLSCEQNLNHDAMYWYRQDPGQGLRLIYYSQIVNDFQKGDIAEGYSVSREKKESFPLTVTSAQKNPTAFYLCASEGQLSPSYGYTFGSGTRLTVV.

This sequence joins TRBV4-1 and TRBJ2-7; possibly TRBD2 for D (6 bases). The CDR3 spans 16 residues. Trimming removed 0 bases at V and 4 bases at J, with 16 bases between. CDR1 and CDR2 from the germline V gene are MGHRA and YSYEKL. In DNA, the CDR3 is TGCGCCAGCAGCCAAGAAGCGGGCTTAGGGAAGTACGAGCAGTACTTC. Translated, it gives CASSQEAGLGKYEQYF.

The rearrangement joins TRBV6-5 to TRBJ1-5, with D uncertain. Trimming removed 6 bases at V and 8 bases at J, with 11 bases between. The CDR3 has 12 amino acids. Germline CDR1 MNHEY, CDR2 SVGAGI. The CDR3 DNA reads TGTGCCAGCAGGAGGGTTCTCGAGCCCCAGCATTTT. Its protein product is CASRRVLEPQHF.

J is TRBJ2-7 and V is TRBV11-2, with TRBD2 matching 9 bases. The V gene end was trimmed by 5 bases and the J gene end by 5 bases; junction bases not matched to a gene: 4. The CDR3 is 13 amino acids. From germline, CDR1 is SGHAT and CDR2 FQNNGV. The CDR3 DNA reads as TGTGCCAGCAGCCAGGGACTAGCCCACGAGCAGTACTTC. As protein: CASSQGLAHEQYF.

The chain uses TRBV6-6 and TRBJ2-1; 8 nucleotides match TRBD1. Germline-derived CDR1 and CDR2 are MNHNY and SVGAGI (reference sequence). The CDR3 sequence is 19 residues long. V trimming: 5 bases; J trimming: 0 bases; junction bases outside the gene matches: 15. The CDR3 is CASSRTGTGRTGSYNEQFF. CDR3 in DNA: TGTGCCAGCAGTCGAACCGGGACAGGTCGAACGGGCTCCTACAATGAGCAGTTCTTC.

V and J are TRBV5-1 and TRBJ2-3; possibly TRBD1 for D (5 bases). V shed 0 bases and J shed 3 bases, with 11 bases lying between them. The CDR3 runs 15 residues. CDR1 is SGHRS, CDR2 YFSETQ, per germline. This CDR3 is CASSLVGQRTDTQYF. CDR3 coding DNA: TGCGCCAGCAGCTTGGTGGGGCAGAGGACAGATACGCAGTATTTT. The whole variable domain, remainder taken from reference TRBV5-1 and TRBJ2-3, is KAGVTQTPRYLIKTRGQQVTLSCSPISGHRSVSWYQQTPGQGLQFLFEYFSETQRNKGNFPGRFSGRQFSNSRSEMNVSTLELGDSALYLCASSLVGQRTDTQYFGPGTRLTVL.

The rearrangement joins TRBV4-3 to TRBJ2-2; 10 bases map to TRBD2. In germline, CDR1 is LGHNA, CDR2 YSLEER. This CDR3 spans 17 amino acids. V lost 0 bases, J lost 7 bases, and 8 bases stayed unmatched. DNA for the CDR3: TGCGCCAGCAGCCAAGATCCCCTAGCGGGAGTCCACGGGGAGCTGTTTTTT. It yields the protein CASSQDPLAGVHGELFF.

The chain has TRBV4-1 and TRBJ1-1; D might be TRBD1 (5 bases). The CDR3 consists of 15 residues. CDR1 MGHRA and CDR2 YSYEKL come from the germline V gene. The V gene lost 4 bases and the J gene lost 2 bases, with 14 bases spanning the gap. CDR3 protein: CASSLTDSPNTEAFF. The CDR3 bases are TGCGCCAGCAGCCTAACCGACAGCCCCAACACTGAAGCTTTCTTT.

This chain joins TRBV7-2 and TRBJ2-1; D is ambiguous. This CDR3 has 12 residues. Trimming cost V 4 bases and J 10 bases, with 11 bases left between them. Germline V lookup: CDR1 SGHTA, CDR2 FQGNSA. The CDR3 spells CASSSPLREQFF. The CDR3 DNA reads TGTGCCAGCAGCTCCCCCCTAAGAGAGCAGTTCTTC.

The chain is built from TRBV10-3 and TRBJ1-2; D may be TRBD1 (6 bases). Germline V gene lookup returns CDR1 ENHRY and CDR2 SYGVKD. The CDR3 totals 16 residues. Deletions cut 8 bases from V and 4 bases from J, with 23 bases between. The CDR3 nucleotides read TGTGCCATCGTTGACGACCCGGGACAAGCCCGCTATGGCTACACCTTC. It translates to CAIVDDPGQARYGYTF.

The chain uses TRBV27 and TRBJ1-5; 11 positions match TRBD1. The CDR3 sequence is 15 residues long. Germline V gene data show CDR1 as MNHEY and CDR2 as SMNVEV (reference sequence). J was trimmed by 3 bases and V by 4 bases; bases with no gene match: 2. The CDR3 coding sequence is TGTGCCAGCAGTTGGACAGGGGGCGTCAATCAGCCCCAGCATTTT. It translates to CASSWTGGVNQPQHF.

The chain carries TRBV18 and TRBJ2-7; D gene uncertain. V was clipped by 0 bases and J by 6 bases, with 12 bases between them. Germline lookup yields CDR1 KGHSH and CDR2 LQKENI. The CDR3 has 14 residues. Here the CDR3 reads CASSPPPAPGEQYF. As DNA, the CDR3 is TGTGCCAGCTCACCACCGCCAGCGCCCGGCGAGCAGTACTTC.

As DNA, the CDR3 is TGTGCCAGTAGCATTGAGGCTAGCGGCGGCACAGATACGCAGTATTTT. This translates into CASSIEASGGTDTQYF. The chain is built from TRBV19 and TRBJ2-3, with 7 positions matching TRBD2. Germline CDR1 LNHDA, CDR2 SQIVND (reference sequence). This CDR3 spans 16 amino acids. The V gene end was trimmed by 6 bases and the J gene end by 1 base; junction bases not matched to a gene: 10.

The chain has TRBV6-5 and TRBJ1-2; 8 bases map to TRBD1. J lost 7 bases, V lost 10 bases, and 17 bases had no gene match. In germline, CDR1 is MNHEY, CDR2 SVGAGI. The CDR3 spans 15 residues. The CDR3 coding sequence is TGTGCCATCGAAATGGGATCCCAGGGGGCAGGTGGCTACACCTTC. Protein: CAIEMGSQGAGGYTF.

The CDR3 sequence: CASSLRDTSSYEQYF. The CDR3 DNA follows: TGTGCCAGTAGTCTAAGGGACACCAGCTCCTACGAGCAGTACTTC. V usage is TRBV19 and J usage is TRBJ2-7, with TRBD1 as a possible D gene (6 bases). The V and J ends lost 5 bases and 0 bases respectively, with 14 bases between them. Germline CDR1 reads LNHDA; CDR2 reads SQIVND (reference sequence). The CDR3 has 15 residues.

This clone was recorded once. V and J are TRBV19 and TRBJ2-3; 7 bases line up with TRBD2. The CDR3 covers 15 residues. With 6 bases clipped from V and 5 bases from J, the junction kept 11 bases outside the gene matches. CDR1 is LNHDA, CDR2 SQIVND, per germline (reference sequence). CDR3 sequence: CASSPWAGVGDTQYF. Here the CDR3 DNA reads TGTGCCAGTAGCCCCTGGGCGGGAGTAGGAGATACGCAGTATTTT. Supplemented by reference TRBV19 and TRBJ2-3, the full variable domain reads DGGITQSPKYLFRKEGQNVTLSCEQNLNHDAMYWYRQDPGQGLRLIYYSQIVNDFQKGDIAEGYSVSREKKESFPLTVTSAQKNPTAFYLCASSPWAGVGDTQYFGPGTRLTVL.

V gene TRBV7-2 combines with J gene TRBJ1-2; D may be TRBD1 (6 bases). The germline V and J ends were trimmed by 5 bases and 2 bases, with 9 bases remaining between them. Germline V gene data show CDR1 as SGHTA and CDR2 as FQGNSA. The CDR3 spans 13 residues. The CDR3 sequence: CASSTGTNYGYTF. CDR3 coding DNA: TGTGCCAGCAGCACAGGGACGAACTATGGCTACACCTTC.

The chain joins TRBV19 to TRBJ2-3; maybe TRBD2 (6 bases). The CDR3 has 17 residues. Germline V gives CDR1 LNHDA, CDR2 SQIVND (reference sequence). With 7 bases removed from V and 2 bases from J, the gap between germline ends came to 22 bases. CDR3 region: CASTPDRGSFHTDTQYF. The CDR3 DNA sequence: TGTGCCAGTACCCCAGACCGGGGGTCGTTTCACACAGATACGCAGTATTTT. Complete variable domain (other parts from reference TRBV19 and TRBJ2-3): DGGITQSPKYLFRKEGQNVTLSCEQNLNHDAMYWYRQDPGQGLRLIYYSQIVNDFQKGDIAEGYSVSREKKESFPLTVTSAQKNPTAFYLCASTPDRGSFHTDTQYFGPGTRLTVL.

The chain joins TRBV27 to TRBJ1-5; D perhaps matches TRBD1 (5 bases). V was pared by 3 bases and J by 9 bases, with 18 bases between. Germline-derived CDR1 and CDR2 are MNHEY and SMNVEV (reference sequence). This CDR3 is built from 15 residues. The CDR3 loop is CASSFGREGHWPQHF. The CDR3 nucleotides read TGTGCCAGCAGTTTCGGCAGGGAAGGCCATTGGCCCCAGCATTTT.

The J gene is TRBJ1-5, the V gene TRBV28, with 7 positions matching TRBD1. Germline V CDR1 and CDR2: MDHEN, SYDVKM. There are 14 residues in the CDR3. The V segment lost 7 bases and the J segment 0 bases; nucleotides outside the gene matches: 3. DNA for the CDR3: TGTGCCAGCATCCGACAGGGTAGCAATCAGCCCCAGCATTTT. Translating it yields CASIRQGSNQPQHF.

The chain couples TRBV10-3 to TRBJ1-5; 9 bases line up with TRBD1. The CDR3 spans 14 residues. The ends lost 4 bases at V and 5 bases at J; junction bases unmatched: 3. Germline values: CDR1 ENHRY, CDR2 SYGVKD. Here the CDR3 reads CAISAGTGYQPQHF. CDR3 sequence (DNA): TGTGCCATCAGTGCCGGGACAGGGTATCAGCCCCAGCATTTT.

About this clone: In the same sample, other DNA sequences code for this CDR3. CDR3 sequence: CASSFGGYEQYF. The CDR3 DNA reads as TGTGCCAGCAGTTTCGGAGGTTACGAGCAGTACTTC. The chain uses TRBV12-3 or TRBV12-4 and TRBJ2-7, with D possibly matching TRBD2 (5 bases). The length of the CDR3 is 12 residues. V gave up 3 bases and J gave up 4 bases, with 7 bases separating them.

V is TRBV5-4 and J is TRBJ2-7; 7 bases line up with TRBD2. Trimming cost V 0 bases and J 5 bases; bases outside gene matches: 11. The germline CDR1 and CDR2 sequences are SGHNT and YYREEE (reference sequence). This CDR3 has 16 amino acids. As DNA, the CDR3 is TGTGCCAGCAGCTTGGCCTCCGGGGGGAGAAGCCACGAGCAGTACTTC. It yields the protein CASSLASGGRSHEQYF.

The gene calls are TRBV5-5 and TRBJ2-5; D is perhaps TRBD1 (5 bases). Trimming stripped 6 bases from V and 1 base from J, with 13 bases between. The CDR3 contains 14 residues. Per the germline V gene, CDR1 is SGHKS and CDR2 is YYEKEE (reference sequence). In nucleotides, the CDR3 is TGTGCCAGCATCCTTGGGGCAGGCCAAGAGACCCAGTACTTC. Protein: CASILGAGQETQYF.

This chain connects TRBV6-5 to TRBJ1-1; D is uncertain. Trimming pared 2 bases from V and 1 base from J, leaving 11 bases between. This CDR3 spans 15 amino acids. The germline V gene has CDR1 MNHEY and CDR2 SVGAGI. The DNA for the CDR3 is TGTGCCAGCAGTTACCCACTCACAGAGAACACTGAAGCTTTCTTT. This translates into CASSYPLTENTEAFF.